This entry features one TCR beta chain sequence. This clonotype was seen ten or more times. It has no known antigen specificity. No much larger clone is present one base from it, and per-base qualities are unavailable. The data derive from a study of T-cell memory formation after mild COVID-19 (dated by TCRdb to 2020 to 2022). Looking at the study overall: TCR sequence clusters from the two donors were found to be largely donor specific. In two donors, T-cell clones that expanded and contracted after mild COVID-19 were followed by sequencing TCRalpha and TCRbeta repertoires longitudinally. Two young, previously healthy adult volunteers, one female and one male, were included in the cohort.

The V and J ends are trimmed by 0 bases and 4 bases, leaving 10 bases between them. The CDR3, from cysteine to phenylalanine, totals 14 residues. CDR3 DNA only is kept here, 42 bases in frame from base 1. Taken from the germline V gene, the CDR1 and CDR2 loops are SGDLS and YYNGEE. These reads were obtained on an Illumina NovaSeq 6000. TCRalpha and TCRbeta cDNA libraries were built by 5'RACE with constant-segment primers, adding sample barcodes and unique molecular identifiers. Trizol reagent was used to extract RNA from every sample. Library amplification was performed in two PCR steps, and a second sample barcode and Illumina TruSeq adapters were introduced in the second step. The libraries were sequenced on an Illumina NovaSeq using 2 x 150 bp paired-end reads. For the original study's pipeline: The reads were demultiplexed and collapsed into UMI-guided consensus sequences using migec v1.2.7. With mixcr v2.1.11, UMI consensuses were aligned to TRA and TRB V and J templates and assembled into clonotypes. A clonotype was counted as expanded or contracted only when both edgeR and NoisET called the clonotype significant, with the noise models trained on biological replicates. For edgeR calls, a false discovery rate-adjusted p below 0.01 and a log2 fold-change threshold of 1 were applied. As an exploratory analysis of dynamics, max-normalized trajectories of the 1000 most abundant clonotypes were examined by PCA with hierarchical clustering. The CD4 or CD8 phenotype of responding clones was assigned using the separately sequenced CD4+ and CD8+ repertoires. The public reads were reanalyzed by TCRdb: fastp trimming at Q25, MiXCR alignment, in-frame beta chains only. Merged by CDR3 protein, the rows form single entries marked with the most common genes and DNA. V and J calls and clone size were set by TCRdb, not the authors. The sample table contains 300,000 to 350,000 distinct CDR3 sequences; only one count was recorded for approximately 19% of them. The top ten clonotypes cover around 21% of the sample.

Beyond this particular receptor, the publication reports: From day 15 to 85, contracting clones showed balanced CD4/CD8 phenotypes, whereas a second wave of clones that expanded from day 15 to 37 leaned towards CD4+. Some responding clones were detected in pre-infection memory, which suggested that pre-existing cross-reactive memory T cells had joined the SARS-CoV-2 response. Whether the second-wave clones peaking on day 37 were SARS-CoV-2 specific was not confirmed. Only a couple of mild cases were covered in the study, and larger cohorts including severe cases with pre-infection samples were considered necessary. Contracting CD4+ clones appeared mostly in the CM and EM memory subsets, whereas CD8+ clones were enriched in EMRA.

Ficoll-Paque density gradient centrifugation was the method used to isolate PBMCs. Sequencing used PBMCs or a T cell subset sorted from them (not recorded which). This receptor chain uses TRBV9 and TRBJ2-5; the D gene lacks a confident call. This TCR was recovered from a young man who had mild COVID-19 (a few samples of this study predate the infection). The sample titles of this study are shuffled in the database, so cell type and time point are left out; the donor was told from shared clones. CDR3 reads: CASSVGVGRETQYF. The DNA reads TGTGCCAGCAGCGTAGGTGTAGGCCGAGAGACCCAGTACTTC. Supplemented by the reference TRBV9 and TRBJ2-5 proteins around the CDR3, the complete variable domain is DSGVTQTPKHLITATGQRVTLRCSPRSGDLSVYWYQQSLDQGLQFLIQYYNGEERAKGNILERFSAQQFPDLHSELNLSSLELGDSALYFCASSVGVGRETQYFGPGTRLLVL.